Following are 29 T cell receptor beta chains from one sample sequenced in a study of blood T cells in healthy people across ages. Together with a sample-barcoded 5' primer, a J-beta primer mix was included in a second PCR lasting about 7 to 11 cycles. TCRdb processed the 5' RACE reads anew with MiXCR; each CDR3 protein has one entry. Counted here are some 1.6 million distinct CDR3 sequences, roughly 30% occurring once; the ten biggest clones make up approximately 10%. Sequences were obtained from blood. The receptors here all came from a woman in her thirties in good health.

The rearrangement joins TRBV2 to TRBJ1-2; D is ambiguous. This CDR3 contains 14 residues. Germline V gives CDR1 SNHLY, CDR2 FYNNEI. V lost 3 bases, J lost 0 bases, and 8 bases lay in between. The CDR3 nucleotides read TGTGCCAGCAGTGAGGGCCGGACTAACTATGGCTACACCTTC. Translating it yields CASSEGRTNYGYTF.

This clonotype was detected a few times. The rearrangement links TRBV14 to TRBJ2-5; D ambiguous. The DNA end is a closer match to TRBJ2-7, so the J assignment may be wrong. This CDR3 has 14 residues. The germline gives CDR1 SGHDN, CDR2 FVKESK. The DNA for the CDR3 is TGTGCCAGCAGCCAAGAGACCAAGCCCTACGAGCAGTACTTC. Translated: CASSQETKPYEQYF.

This rearrangement joins TRBV2 to TRBJ2-7; 12 bases align to TRBD2. Germline CDR1 reads SNHLY; CDR2 reads FYNNEI. The CDR3 contains 19 residues. V trimming: 0 bases; J trimming: 8 bases; junction bases outside the gene matches: 17. DNA for the CDR3: TGTGCCAGCAGTGAAGCGCTAGCGGGAGGGCCTAAATCCGCGTACAAGCAGTACTTC. It is translated as CASSEALAGGPKSAYKQYF.

This chain uses TRBV5-1 with TRBJ2-7; tentatively, D is TRBD1 or TRBD2 (5 bases each). Per germline, CDR1 SGHRS and CDR2 YFSETQ. The CDR3 sequence is 13 residues long. V lost 4 bases and J 5 bases, leaving 13 bases between the germline ends. CDR3: CASSPGTWDEQYF. As DNA, the CDR3 is TGCGCCAGCAGCCCCGGGACGTGGGACGAGCAGTACTTC.

This chain uses TRBV5-1 with TRBJ1-1, with a tentative D call TRBD1 (5 bases). Germline V gene data show CDR1 as SGHRS and CDR2 as YFSETQ. Trimming cost V 2 bases and J 1 base, with 12 bases left between them. CDR3 length equals 15 residues. CDR3 DNA sequence: TGCGCCAGCAGCTTTATCGGGACCCAGAACACTGAAGCTTTCTTT. This encodes CASSFIGTQNTEAFF.

This clonotype occurred a few times. The chain is built from TRBV20-1 and TRBJ1-5; weak D call: TRBD1 (5 bases). The length of the CDR3 is 16 residues. The V gene's germline CDR1 is DFQATT and CDR2 SNEGSKA (reference sequence). Trimming stripped 3 bases from V and 7 bases from J, with 22 bases between. Here the CDR3 DNA reads TGCAGTGCTAGTGACATCTCGGGACGGTCTCAACAGCCCCAGCATTTT. The encoded protein is CSASDISGRSQQPQHF.

The chain uses TRBV6-1 and TRBJ1-5, with TRBD1 matching 10 bases. In germline, CDR1 is MNHNS, CDR2 SASEGT. This CDR3 has 15 residues. Trimming at V came to 4 bases and at J to 6 bases, leaving 6 bases not matched to a gene. For the CDR3, the DNA is TGTGCCAGCAGTGCCGGGACAGGGGTCCGTCAGCCCCAGCATTTT. Translating it yields CASSAGTGVRQPQHF.

This clonotype was seen a few times. The chain's CDR3 is CAIGPPSYEQYF. The CDR3 bases are TGTGCCATCGGCCCGCCCTCCTACGAGCAGTACTTC. V and J are TRBV10-3 and TRBJ2-7; D gene ambiguous. V shed 8 bases and J shed 0 bases, with 8 bases lying between them. CDR3 length equals 12 residues. CDR1 and CDR2 from the germline V gene are ENHRY and SYGVKD.

A word on this clonotype: The junction departs from germline at one end; a sequencing error may be responsible. This chain joins TRBV4-2 and TRBJ2-3; 7 positions match TRBD2. Germline CDR1 reads LGHNA; CDR2 reads YNFKEQ. This CDR3 region has 15 residues. CDR3 sequence (DNA): TGTGCCAGCAGCCAAGACATCGCGGGAGAAGATGCGCAGTATTTT. Translation: CASSQDIAGEDAQYF.

The chain uses TRBV5-1 and TRBJ2-3, with 12 bases aligning to TRBD1. Germline CDR1 and CDR2: SGHRS and YFSETQ. The CDR3 covers 14 residues. Unmatched junction bases numbered 9, after V lost 7 bases and J lost 9 bases. The CDR3 DNA reads TGCGCCAGCGGCCGGGACAGGGGGCGAGGCACGCAGTATTTT. Translated, it gives CASGRDRGRGTQYF.

The chain carries TRBV20-1 and TRBJ2-7; D is unresolved. V was clipped by 0 bases and J by 7 bases, with 19 bases between them. The CDR3 has 15 amino acids. Germline assignment: CDR1 DFQATT and CDR2 SNEGSKA (reference sequence). The CDR3 loop is CSARDDQPINNEQYF. In DNA, the CDR3 is TGCAGTGCTAGAGACGACCAGCCGATAAACAATGAGCAGTACTTC.

The chain is built from TRBV4-1 and TRBJ2-5; 9 bases match TRBD1. The CDR3 extends over 17 amino acids. The J segment lost 1 base and the V segment lost 0 bases, leaving 6 bases of the junction unmatched. CDR1 and CDR2 (germline): MGHRA, YSYEKL. The CDR3 region is CASSQDIGTGPQETQYF. Here the CDR3 DNA reads TGCGCCAGCAGCCAAGATATAGGGACAGGGCCCCAAGAGACCCAGTACTTC.

V usage is TRBV7-9 and J usage is TRBJ2-1; TRBD2 agrees at 10 bases. The CDR3 sequence is 14 residues long. Germline V lookup: CDR1 SEHNR, CDR2 FQNEAQ (reference sequence). V lost 7 bases, J lost 8 bases, and 8 bases stayed unmatched. The CDR3 DNA is TGTGCCAGCATGGCTAGCGGGAGAGGGGATGAGCAGTTCTTC. It yields the protein CASMASGRGDEQFF.

The V gene is TRBV4-1, the J gene TRBJ2-3; perhaps TRBD2 as D (5 bases). With 2 bases removed from V and 3 bases from J, the gap between germline ends came to 15 bases. This CDR3 has 16 residues. Germline CDR1 and CDR2: MGHRA and YSYEKL. Here the CDR3 reads CASSQMNGIRTDTQYF. The CDR3 DNA follows: TGCGCCAGCAGCCAAATGAACGGGATTAGGACAGATACGCAGTATTTT.

This rearrangement joins TRBV6-2 or TRBV6-3 to TRBJ1-1; TRBD1 might be the D (5 bases). CDR1 MNHEY and CDR2 SVGEGT come from the germline V gene. V lost 0 bases and J lost 4, with 12 bases in between. The CDR3 sequence is 15 residues long. The CDR3 DNA follows: TGTGCCAGCAGTTACTCAACAGGTCTAGGCACTGAAGCTTTCTTT. This gives the protein CASSYSTGLGTEAFF.

This clonotype was detected only a few times. The chain employs TRBV28 and TRBJ2-5, with 7 positions matching TRBD2. Trimming took 4 bases from V and 2 from J; bases not matched to a gene: 7. The CDR3 spans 15 residues. Germline assignment: CDR1 MDHEN and CDR2 SYDVKM. As DNA, the CDR3 is TGTGCCAGCAGTTGGGCTCAAGCGGGACAAGAGACCCAGTACTTC. Its protein product is CASSWAQAGQETQYF.

In its sample, this clonotype was seen many times. The chain has TRBV4-2 and TRBJ2-7; perhaps TRBD2 as D (5 bases). CDR1 and CDR2 from the germline V gene are LGHNA and YNFKEQ. The V gene lost 6 bases and the J gene lost 6 bases, with 21 bases spanning the gap. CDR3 length: 15 residues. This CDR3 is CASSPEVPSSLEQYF. In nucleotides, the CDR3 is TGTGCCAGCAGTCCGGAGGTTCCTAGCAGCCTCGAGCAGTACTTC.

This chain uses TRBV2 with TRBJ2-5, with 8 bases matching TRBD2. Per germline, CDR1 SNHLY and CDR2 FYNNEI. The CDR3 is 14 residues long. Trimming at V came to 11 bases and at J to 1 base, leaving 9 bases not matched to a gene. The CDR3 sequence: CARTRTSLQETQYF. CDR3 bases: TGTGCCCGCACCCGGACTAGCCTCCAAGAGACCCAGTACTTC.

The chain links TRBV5-1 to TRBJ2-5; TRBD2 is a possible D gene (5 bases). V dropped 4 bases and J dropped 4 bases, with 14 bases sitting between them. CDR3 size: 14 residues. The germline V gene encodes CDR1 SGHRS and CDR2 YFSETQ. CDR3 region: CASSATLARETQYF. The DNA for the CDR3 is TGCGCCAGCAGCGCAACTCTAGCTCGAGAGACCCAGTACTTC.

The table lists this clonotype with many counts. V is TRBV10-3 and J is TRBJ2-7; 13 positions agree with TRBD2. Germline CDR1 ENHRY, CDR2 SYGVKD. The CDR3 consists of 16 residues. Trimming at V came to 2 bases and at J to 4 bases, leaving 5 bases not matched to a gene. CDR3 amino acids: CAISEGLAGVGYEQYF. CDR3 in DNA: TGTGCCATCAGTGAGGGACTAGCGGGAGTGGGATACGAGCAGTACTTC.

The chain combines TRBV27 with TRBJ1-5; TRBD1 agrees at 7 bases. Germline CDR1 MNHEY, CDR2 SMNVEV (reference sequence). The J segment lost 6 bases and the V segment lost 10 bases, leaving 6 bases of the junction unmatched. This CDR3 has 12 amino acids. CDR3 bases: TGTGCCACCAGACAGGGTGGTCAGCCCCAGCATTTT. Its translation: CATRQGGQPQHF.

This clonotype was counted at least ten times. CDR3 nucleotide sequence: TGCGCCAGCAGCGGGAGAGGGCTATTTCAAGAGACCCAGTACTTC. Translating gives CASSGRGLFQETQYF. V is TRBV5-1 and J is TRBJ2-5; TRBD2 might be the D (5 bases). V was pared by 4 bases and J by 2 bases, with 15 bases between. This CDR3 is 15 amino acids long. Germline V lookup: CDR1 SGHRS, CDR2 YFSETQ.

This clonotype was seen only a few times. CDR3 DNA sequence: TGTGCCAGCAGCTCGTGGCCCAGCGGGGGGGCCAGGCGGGAGCAGTTCTTC. This encodes CASSSWPSGGARREQFF. V and J are TRBV11-2 and TRBJ2-1; 10 bases map to TRBD2. This CDR3 has 17 amino acids. Germline V gives CDR1 SGHAT, CDR2 FQNNGV. V lost 4 bases to trimming and J lost 10 bases; unmatched junction nucleotides: 16.

Points on this clonotype: A read error is possible here, since a much larger clone lies one base away. The V gene is TRBV4-3, the J gene TRBJ1-2; D is ambiguous. The CDR3 is 11 residues long. Germline V gene sequence: CDR1 LGHNA, CDR2 YSLEER. The V gene lost 1 base and the J gene lost 7 bases, with 4 bases spanning the gap. The CDR3 nucleotides are TGCGCCAGCAGCCAAGGGACTGGCTACACCTTC. It specifies CASSQGTGYTF.

The chain is built from TRBV4-1 and TRBJ1-5, with 7 bases aligning to TRBD1. CDR1 and CDR2 from the germline V gene are MGHRA and YSYEKL. Trimming took 4 bases from V and 0 from J; bases not matched to a gene: 3. The CDR3 length is 15 residues. The CDR3 here is CASSPWDSSNQPQHF. For the CDR3, the DNA is TGCGCCAGCAGCCCCTGGGACAGTAGCAATCAGCCCCAGCATTTT.

For this clonotype: A read error is possible here, since a much larger clone lies one base away. V usage is TRBV10-3 and J usage is TRBJ2-7; 8 bases match TRBD2. CDR1 is ENHRY, CDR2 SYGVKD, per germline. CDR3 length: 15 amino acids. CDR3 in amino acids: CAISRAGESSYGQYF. CDR3 in DNA: TGTGCCATCAGTCGAGCGGGAGAGAGCTCCTACGGGCAGTACTTC.

About this clonotype: The junction departs from the called germline gene at one end, perhaps through a read error. The V gene is TRBV6-1, the J gene TRBJ2-1; the match to TRBD1 covers 8 bases. The CDR3 extends over 17 amino acids. Per the germline V gene, CDR1 is MNHNS and CDR2 is SASEGT. In DNA, the CDR3 is TGCGCCAGCAGTGAAGCGTTGTTACAGGGGGAGTACAATGAGCAGTTCTTC. Translating it yields CASSEALLQGEYNEQFF.

This chain joins TRBV4-1 and TRBJ2-3; 10 bases map to TRBD2. With 2 bases clipped from V and 4 bases from J, the junction kept 12 bases outside the gene matches. CDR3 length: 18 amino acids. Germline CDR1 MGHRA, CDR2 YSYEKL. The CDR3 loop reads CASSQRSTSGASSDTQYF. The CDR3 bases are TGCGCCAGCAGCCAAAGGTCCACTAGCGGGGCTAGTTCAGATACGCAGTATTTT.

This clonotype has just a few counts. The rearrangement uses TRBV27 and TRBJ1-2; a possible D gene is TRBD1 (6 bases). The CDR3 has 13 residues. Germline V gene lookup returns CDR1 MNHEY and CDR2 SMNVEV (reference sequence). Trimming removed 5 bases at V and 8 bases at J, with 15 bases between. The CDR3 DNA follows: TGTGCCAGCAGTAAAGGGACACTCGCCGGCTACACCTTC. This translates into CASSKGTLAGYTF.